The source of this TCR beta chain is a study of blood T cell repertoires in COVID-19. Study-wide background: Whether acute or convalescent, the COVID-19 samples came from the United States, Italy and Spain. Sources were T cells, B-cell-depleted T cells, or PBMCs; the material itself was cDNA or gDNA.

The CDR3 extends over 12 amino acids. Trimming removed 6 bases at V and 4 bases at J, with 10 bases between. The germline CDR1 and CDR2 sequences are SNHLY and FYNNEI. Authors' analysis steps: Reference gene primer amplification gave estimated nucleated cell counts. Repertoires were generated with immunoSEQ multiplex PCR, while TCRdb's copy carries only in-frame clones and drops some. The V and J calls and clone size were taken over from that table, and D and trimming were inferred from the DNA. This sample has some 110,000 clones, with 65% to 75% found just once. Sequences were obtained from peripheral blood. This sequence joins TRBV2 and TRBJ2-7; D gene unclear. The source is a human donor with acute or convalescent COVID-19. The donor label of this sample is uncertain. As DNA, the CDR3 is TGTGCCAGCAGGGCCAATCGATACGAGCAGTACTTC. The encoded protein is CASRANRYEQYF.